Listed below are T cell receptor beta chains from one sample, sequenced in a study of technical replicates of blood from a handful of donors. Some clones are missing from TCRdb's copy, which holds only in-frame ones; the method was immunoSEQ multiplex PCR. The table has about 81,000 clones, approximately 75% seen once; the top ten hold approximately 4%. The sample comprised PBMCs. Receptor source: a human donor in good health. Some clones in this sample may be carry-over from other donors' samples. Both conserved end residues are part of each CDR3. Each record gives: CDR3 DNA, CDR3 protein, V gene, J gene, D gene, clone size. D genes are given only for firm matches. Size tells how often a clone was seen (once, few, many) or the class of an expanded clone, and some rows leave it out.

TGTGCCAGCAGGGGGACAACCTATGGCTACACCTTC	CASRGTTYGYTF	TRBV6-5	TRBJ1-2	NA	NA
TGTGCCTGGGACGCGGCGAGCTATGGCTACACCTTC	CAWDAASYGYTF	TRBV30	TRBJ1-2	NA	once
TGTGCTAGTGCCCTAACTGGGGCCAACGTCCTGACTTTC	CASALTGANVLTF	TRBV12-5	TRBJ2-6	NA	NA
TGTGCCAGCAGCTACGGGAGGGCAGACGATGAAGCTTTCTTT	CASSYGRADDEAFF	TRBV7-9	TRBJ1-1	NA	NA
TGTGCCAGCAGCTTCATTGGACTAGGGGATAATGAGCAGTTCTTC	CASSFIGLGDNEQFF	TRBV7-9	TRBJ2-1	TRBD2	NA
TGTGCCAGCAGTGACGAGACGGGGGGATCAGATACGCAGTATTTT	CASSDETGGSDTQYF	TRBV2	TRBJ2-3	TRBD2	NA
TGTGCCAGCAGTTACTCGGCCCAGGGGCTAGTTGGCTACACCTTC	CASSYSAQGLVGYTF	TRBV6-5	TRBJ1-2	NA	NA
TGCAGCGTTGAAAGTGAGGCGGACTCTCCTTTCTTT	CSVESEADSPFF	TRBV29-1	TRBJ1-1	NA	many
TGTGCCAGCAGCTCAGTAGCGGGAGGGGTCACCGGGGAGCTGTTTTTT	CASSSVAGGVTGELFF	TRBV5-6	TRBJ2-2	TRBD2	NA
TGTGCCAGCAGCCGGGACACCACAGATACGCAGTATTTT	CASSRDTTDTQYF	TRBV5-5	TRBJ2-3	NA	NA
TGTGCCAGCAGCCCGGAAGGACTAGCGGGGGGCAATGAGCAGTTCTTC	CASSPEGLAGGNEQFF	TRBV5-4	TRBJ2-1	TRBD2	NA
TGCGCCAGCAATCGCCAAGCGGGGGGCACAGATACGCAGTATTTT	CASNRQAGGTDTQYF	TRBV4-3	TRBJ2-3	TRBD2	NA
TGTGCCAGCCGACCCACAGCGGGGAACGAGCAGTACTTC	CASRPTAGNEQYF	TRBV19	TRBJ2-7	TRBD2	once
TGTGCCACCAGCCCCCGCACTAGAGAGACCCAGTACTTC	CATSPRTRETQYF	TRBV15	TRBJ2-5	NA	NA
TGTGCCAGCAGCTTGACAGTCGTAGCCTCTGGAAACACCATATATTTT	CASSLTVVASGNTIYF	TRBV7-2	TRBJ1-3	NA	NA
TGTGCCAGCACCGACAGTTCCTACGAGCAGTACTTC	CASTDSSYEQYF	TRBV27	TRBJ2-7	NA	NA
TGTGCCAGCAGTGACTCAGGGACTAGAAGCACAGATACGCAGTATTTT	CASSDSGTRSTDTQYF	TRBV6-4	TRBJ2-3	TRBD2	NA
TGTGCCAGCAGCGCCACCAGGGGGAATGAGCAGTTCTTC	CASSATRGNEQFF	TRBV2	TRBJ2-1	TRBD1	few
TGTGCCAGCAGCGAACCAGCTGGACAGTCCCTGCGAGAGACCCAGTACTTC	CASSEPAGQSLRETQYF	TRBV6-4	TRBJ2-5	NA	NA
TGCGCCAGCAGCGAGGGACTACGTTACGAGCAGTACTTC	CASSEGLRYEQYF	TRBV5-1	TRBJ2-7	TRBD2	NA
TGTGCCAGCAGTTACGCTAGCGGGGGGATCTACGAGCAGTACTTC	CASSYASGGIYEQYF	TRBV6-5	TRBJ2-7	TRBD2	once
TGCGCCAGCAGCTTTCACGGGACTAGCGGGGTCTACAATGAGCAGTTCTTC	CASSFHGTSGVYNEQFF	TRBV5-1	TRBJ2-1	TRBD2	NA
TGCGCCAGCAGCCCGGGACAGGGGGCGACTCAGCCCCAGCATTTT	CASSPGQGATQPQHF	TRBV5-1	TRBJ1-5	TRBD1	once
TGCAGCGTTCTAAAGGGACAGGGGTACGAGCAGTACTTC	CSVLKGQGYEQYF	TRBV29-1	TRBJ2-7	TRBD1	NA
TGTGCCAGCAGCTGGGGACAGGGGAACACTGAAGCTTTCTTT	CASSWGQGNTEAFF	TRBV7-9	TRBJ1-1	TRBD1	few
TGTGCCAGCAGCCCAAACAAAAACAATGAGCAGTTCTTC	CASSPNKNNEQFF	TRBV7-9	TRBJ2-1	NA	NA
TGTGCCAGCAGCTTAGGTGGGCTTGAGACCCAGTACTTC	CASSLGGLETQYF	TRBV7-6	TRBJ2-5	NA	NA
TGTGCCAGCAGCAAACGGGCCGTAAGACTAGGCCTAAATAATGAGCAGTTCTTC	CASSKRAVRLGLNNEQFF	TRBV21-1	TRBJ2-1	NA	NA
TGTGCCAGCAGCTCGGACAGGGGCAATCAGCCCCAGCATTTT	CASSSDRGNQPQHF	TRBV11-2	TRBJ1-5	TRBD1	NA
TGTGCCAGCAGAAAACTGCAGGGGCGGGAGACCCAGTACTTC	CASRKLQGRETQYF	TRBV6-5	TRBJ2-5	NA	NA
TGTGCCAGCAGCAAACGGCGCGGCAGCACAGATACGCAGTATTTT	CASSKRRGSTDTQYF	TRBV5-8	TRBJ2-3	NA	NA
TGTGCCAGCAGAGCCTCCCCGCGGCATGAGCAGTTCTTC	CASRASPRHEQFF	TRBV7-9	TRBJ2-1	NA	NA
TGCGCCAGCAGCGCAACAGCCGCCTACGAGCAGTACTTC	CASSATAAYEQYF	TRBV5-1	TRBJ2-7	NA	NA
TGTGCCAGTGATGAAGGACTAGCGTACTACAATGAGCAGTTCTTC	CASDEGLAYYNEQFF	TRBV19	TRBJ2-1	TRBD2	NA
TGTGCCGGGGGGGGGAGGTTGGAGACCCAGTACTTC	CAGGGRLETQYF	TRBV30	TRBJ2-5	TRBD2	NA
TGCAGCGTAGTGACAGGGTACGAGCAGTACTTC	CSVVTGYEQYF	TRBV29-1	TRBJ2-7	TRBD1	NA